This entry lists 11 T cell receptor beta chains sequenced from one sample in a study of CD4 T cells in relation to SARS-CoV-2 and coronaviruses. TCRdb keeps only in-frame clones here, not all; method: immunoSEQ multiplex PCR. The sample lists roughly 57,000 clones; roughly 85% were seen once. Unexposed donor CD4+ T cells date from about 2010-2018, before the COVID-19 pandemic. Sequenced: memory CD4+ T cells from PBMCs. The receptor set was obtained from a human donor in good health.

This chain uses TRBV28 with TRBJ1-1, with D possibly TRBD1 on 5 matching bases. Germline values: CDR1 MDHEN, CDR2 SYDVKM. V was shortened by 2 bases and J by 1 base, with 8 bases between the two germline ends. This CDR3 has 14 amino acids. The CDR3 DNA is TGTGCCAGCAGTTTAAACAGGCGGAACACTGAAGCTTTCTTT. Protein product: CASSLNRRNTEAFF. The complete variable domain, with remaining parts taken from reference TRBV28 and TRBJ1-1, reads DVKVTQSSRYLVKRTGEKVFLECVQDMDHENMFWYRQDPGLGLRLIYFSYDVKMKEKGDIPEGYSVSREKKERFSLILESASTNQTSMYLCASSLNRRNTEAFFGQGTRLTVV.

The V and J genes are TRBV9 and TRBJ2-2; 9 bases are shared with TRBD1. Germline V gene lookup returns CDR1 SGDLS and CDR2 YYNGEE. There are 17 residues in the CDR3. V was pared by 4 bases and J by 3 bases, with 10 bases of the junction left unmatched. This CDR3 reads CASSSTGTGQHTGELFF. Here the CDR3 DNA reads TGTGCCAGCAGCTCTACCGGGACAGGGCAGCACACCGGGGAGCTGTTTTTT.

V gene TRBV9 combines with J gene TRBJ2-5; 7 positions match TRBD1. Germline V gene data show CDR1 as SGDLS and CDR2 as YYNGEE. This CDR3 has 14 residues. V lost 3 bases, J lost 4 bases, and 6 bases stayed unmatched. CDR3 sequence reads: CASSGGTGVETQYF. As DNA, the CDR3 is TGTGCCAGCAGCGGAGGAACAGGGGTAGAGACCCAGTACTTC.

The chain couples TRBV19 to TRBJ2-7, with 11 bases aligning to TRBD2. CDR1 is LNHDA and CDR2 is SQIVND in the germline V gene (reference sequence). The CDR3 contains 14 residues. Trimming took 6 bases from V and 8 from J; bases not matched to a gene: 9. CDR3 bases: TGTGCCAGTAGATCAGTAGCGGGAGGGGGTAAGCAGTACTTC. This encodes CASRSVAGGGKQYF.

The V and J genes are TRBV30 and TRBJ2-1; a weak D match, TRBD2 (6 bases). Per the germline V gene, CDR1 is GTSNPN and CDR2 is SVGIG (reference sequence). The CDR3 consists of 17 residues. The germline V and J ends were trimmed by 4 bases and 0 bases, with 19 bases remaining between them. The CDR3 nucleotides are TGTGCCTGGATTTCTACCCAGGGACTTACCTCCTACAATGAGCAGTTCTTC. The encoded protein is CAWISTQGLTSYNEQFF.

The genes are TRBV28 and TRBJ1-5, with 7 positions matching TRBD1. Germline CDR1 reads MDHEN; CDR2 reads SYDVKM. The CDR3 consists of 14 residues. Trimming cost V 3 bases and J 3 bases; bases outside gene matches: 2. This chain's CDR3 is CASSLGTANQPQHF. The CDR3 coding sequence is TGTGCCAGCAGTTTGGGGACAGCCAATCAGCCCCAGCATTTT.

The DNA for the CDR3 is TGTGCCAGCAGCTTCCAGGGGCCGTTATCTGGAAACACCATATATTTT. Residues: CASSFQGPLSGNTIYF. This chain joins TRBV7-8 and TRBJ1-3, with D maybe TRBD1 (6 bases). CDR1 is SGHVS, CDR2 FQNEAQ, per germline. Deletions cut 3 bases from V and 1 base from J, with 13 bases between. The CDR3 covers 16 residues.

The V gene is TRBV13, the J gene TRBJ2-7, with a tentative D call TRBD2 (6 bases). Trimming stripped 2 bases from V and 4 bases from J, with 12 bases between. The germline gives CDR1 PRHDT, CDR2 FYEKMQ (reference sequence). The CDR3 is 14 amino acids. As DNA, the CDR3 is TGTGCCAGCAGCTTACGTCGGGGGATGTACGAGCAGTACTTC. This sequence encodes CASSLRRGMYEQYF.

This chain joins TRBV7-6 and TRBJ2-7; D possibly uses TRBD1 or TRBD2 (5 bases each). The V gene's germline CDR1 is SGHVS and CDR2 FNYEAQ. V lost 3 bases and J 2 bases, leaving 17 bases between the germline ends. The CDR3 sequence is 16 residues long. The CDR3 reads CASSFGTPKGPYEQYF. CDR3 DNA sequence: TGTGCCAGCAGCTTCGGGACCCCCAAGGGTCCCTACGAGCAGTACTTC. Full variable domain (rest looked up from reference TRBV7-6 and TRBJ2-7): GAGVSQSPRYKVTKRGQDVALRCDPISGHVSLYWYRQALGQGPEFLTYFNYEAQQDKSGLPNDRFSAERPEGSISTLTIQRTEQRDSAMYRCASSFGTPKGPYEQYFGPGTRLTVT.

V is TRBV5-1 and J is TRBJ1-6; D is undetermined. CDR3 length equals 15 residues. Trimming left V 0 bases short and J 4 bases short, with 8 bases between. The germline V gene has CDR1 SGHRS and CDR2 YFSETQ. The CDR3 coding sequence is TGCGCCAGCAGCTTGGGGACGGGGTATAATTCACCCCTCCACTTT. This translates into CASSLGTGYNSPLHF.

This chain uses TRBV28 with TRBJ1-1; D is ambiguous. The germline V gene has CDR1 MDHEN and CDR2 SYDVKM. The V gene lost 5 bases and the J gene lost 7 bases, with 11 bases spanning the gap. CDR3 size: 12 residues. This CDR3 is CASSLTGGEAFF. The CDR3 coding sequence is TGTGCCAGCAGTCTAACCGGAGGTGAAGCTTTCTTT.